Given below is one T cell receptor beta chain in context. Its antigen remains unidentified. V trimming: 4 bases; J trimming: 7 bases; junction bases outside the gene matches: 11. This CDR3 is built from 16 residues. From germline, CDR1 is MNHEY and CDR2 SMNVEV (reference sequence). The source of the sample is a study of shared clonotypes between healthy human individuals. Study outcomes and limitations: Naive subsets typically showed greater estimated richness than memory subsets. Few donors limited the genetic and exposure-history diversity represented.

Genomic DNA (from each subset) was split evenly across several immunoSEQ plates. Generated by immunoSEQ multiplex PCR, the TCRdb table keeps only in-frame clones and is missing some. The table records 2 million to 2.5 million clones, 93% of them present only once. Positive CCR7 selection of CD45RO-negative cells yielded the naive CD8 cells, and terminally differentiated effector memory CD45RA+ cells were excluded. The chain uses TRBV27 and TRBJ2-1; 9 nucleotides align to TRBD2. The TCR originated in a man between 18 and 35 years old in good health. Some clones in this sample may be carry-over from other donors' samples. The material sequenced was naive CD8+ T cells from PBMCs. CDR3 DNA sequence: TGTGCCAGCAGTTCACCGACTAGCGGATACGGGAATGAGCAGTTCTTC. Protein product: CASSSPTSGYGNEQFF.